Each of the 31 T cell receptor beta chains below was sequenced from the same sample in a study of early T cells in non-severe SARS-CoV-2 infection. One entry per CDR3 protein results from TCRdb running MiXCR on the 5' RACE reads. This sample has tens of thousands of distinct CDR3 sequences, with about 6.5% found just once. The sequenced sample was whole blood, obtained at baseline. The receptors stem from an adult who was a healthcare worker with PCR-confirmed SARS-CoV-2 infection or an uninfected control (not recorded which).

The chain uses TRBV7-3 and TRBJ2-3, with D possibly matching TRBD1 (5 bases). Germline V gene lookup returns CDR1 SGHTA and CDR2 FQGTGA. CDR3 size: 13 residues. V lost 1 base and J 6 bases, leaving 8 bases between the germline ends. The CDR3 reads CASSLIGADTQYF. Written as DNA, the CDR3 is TGTGCCAGCAGCTTAATAGGGGCGGATACGCAGTATTTT.

There are many counts of this clonotype. This chain uses TRBV5-1 with TRBJ1-3; D is unresolved. The CDR3 spans 15 residues. The V end was cut by 4 bases, the J end by 0 bases, with 11 bases between. Germline values: CDR1 SGHRS, CDR2 YFSETQ. For the CDR3, the DNA is TGCGCCAGCAGCCCCGGCCCTGTCTCTGGAAACACCATATATTTT. It yields the protein CASSPGPVSGNTIYF. Combining the CDR3 with reference TRBV5-1 and TRBJ1-3 gives the whole variable domain KAGVTQTPRYLIKTRGQQVTLSCSPISGHRSVSWYQQTPGQGLQFLFEYFSETQRNKGNFPGRFSGRQFSNSRSEMNVSTLELGDSALYLCASSPGPVSGNTIYFGEGSWLTVV.

In this sample, this clonotype turned up many times. The genes are TRBV18 and TRBJ1-1; D is ambiguous. V lost 3 bases and J lost 4, with 9 bases in between. Looked up from germline, CDR1 is KGHSH and CDR2 is LQKENI. The CDR3 is made up of 13 amino acids. Written as DNA, the CDR3 is TGTGCCAGCTCACCCAAGGTTAGCACTGAAGCTTTCTTT. Translated, it gives CASSPKVSTEAFF.

The V gene is TRBV14, the J gene TRBJ1-6; D uncertain. The CDR3 length is 12 residues. Germline CDR1 reads SGHDN; CDR2 reads FVKESK. The V end was cut by 2 bases, the J end by 14 bases, with 10 bases between. The CDR3 region has the DNA TGTGCCAGCAGCCAACCTCTAAGAACCCTCCACTTT. Translating gives CASSQPLRTLHF.

The rearrangement joins TRBV6-6 to TRBJ2-5; TRBD2 matches 9 bases. V gave up 7 bases and J gave up 5 bases; unmatched junction bases: 17. Germline V gene sequence: CDR1 MNHNY, CDR2 SVGAGI (reference sequence). There are 17 residues in the CDR3. The CDR3 loop is CASKLGLASSSQETQYF. The CDR3, as DNA: TGTGCCAGCAAACTCGGACTAGCGAGTAGCTCTCAGGAGACCCAGTACTTC.

In its sample, this clonotype was seen many times. A junction end diverges from the germline sequence, so it may reflect a read error. This rearrangement joins TRBV11-2 to TRBJ2-1, with 11 bases that match TRBD2. The CDR3 contains 15 residues. Germline lookup yields CDR1 SGHAT and CDR2 FQNNGV. CDR3 loop: CASSLTSGSTHAAVF. CDR3 nucleotide sequence: TGTGCCAGCAGCTTAACTAGCGGGAGCACGCATGCGGCGGTCTTC.

This clonotype was counted many times. The V gene is TRBV20-1, the J gene TRBJ2-6, with a tentative D call TRBD1 (5 bases). Trimming left V 0 bases short and J 2 bases short, with 14 bases between. In germline, CDR1 is DFQATT, CDR2 SNEGSKA (reference sequence). This CDR3 is built from 17 residues. CDR3 in DNA: TGCAGTGCTAGAGATGTAACCAGGGTACCTGGGGCCAACGTCCTGACTTTC. Its protein product is CSARDVTRVPGANVLTF.

This clonotype was seen ten or more times. The J gene is TRBJ1-1, the V gene TRBV12-3 or TRBV12-4; no definite D call. V was trimmed by 6 bases and J by 1 base, leaving 9 bases between them. The CDR3 runs 13 residues. CDR3 in DNA: TGTGCCAGCAGCCAAAAACCGAACACTGAAGCTTTCTTT. The encoded protein is CASSQKPNTEAFF.

This clonotype was observed a few times. CDR3 DNA: TGCGCCAGCGCCAGGGGACGGACAGCTAACTATGGCTACACCTTC. Amino acids: CASARGRTANYGYTF. This sequence joins TRBV5-1 and TRBJ1-2; TRBD1 might be the D (6 bases). Germline loops: CDR1 SGHRS, CDR2 YFSETQ. V dropped 7 bases and J dropped 0 bases, with 16 bases sitting between them. The CDR3 has 15 residues.

This clonotype was seen at least ten times. V usage is TRBV20-1 and J usage is TRBJ1-1; unclear D gene. CDR3 size: 11 residues. The germline V gene has CDR1 DFQATT and CDR2 SNEGSKA (reference sequence). Trimming took off 6 bases at V and 7 bases at J, with 12 bases between the two ends. This CDR3 is CSATRQREAFF. The CDR3, as DNA: TGCAGTGCAACTAGACAACGTGAAGCTTTCTTT.

This clonotype was observed a few times. The gene calls are TRBV5-5 and TRBJ2-3; no firm D call. CDR3 length: 15 amino acids. The V gene's germline CDR1 is SGHKS and CDR2 YYEKEE (reference sequence). Trimming pared 1 base from V and 0 bases from J, leaving 9 bases between. Here the CDR3 reads CASSLSSLSTDTQYF. The CDR3 nucleotides read TGTGCCAGCAGCTTGTCGTCCCTCAGCACAGATACGCAGTATTTT.

This chain links TRBV6-1 with TRBJ2-7; D call uncertain. This CDR3 region has 14 residues. CDR1 MNHNS and CDR2 SASEGT come from the germline V gene. Trimming left V 2 bases short and J 4 bases short, with 12 bases between. The CDR3 DNA follows: TGTGCCAGCAGTGAATGGGTCGGAGTTTACGAGCAGTACTTC. Amino acid sequence: CASSEWVGVYEQYF.

The sample holds a few counts of this clonotype. The chain carries TRBV3-1 and TRBJ1-6, with D maybe TRBD1 (6 bases). Trimming stripped 6 bases from V and 7 bases from J, with 10 bases between. Germline CDR1 is LGHDT and CDR2 is YNNKEL (reference sequence). The CDR3 covers 13 residues. The CDR3 protein is CASRLGQNSPLHF. The CDR3 nucleotides are TGTGCCAGCAGACTAGGACAGAATTCACCCCTCCACTTT.

This clonotype was seen a few times. The gene calls are TRBV19 and TRBJ2-4, with TRBD1 as a possible D gene (6 bases). The CDR3 consists of 15 residues. V was shortened by 4 bases and J by 4 bases, with 14 bases between the two germline ends. Germline lookup yields CDR1 LNHDA and CDR2 SQIVND (reference sequence). CDR3 residues: CASSTLRTDKNIQYF. As DNA, the CDR3 is TGTGCCAGTAGTACTCTCCGGACAGATAAAAACATTCAGTACTTC.

There are many counts of this clonotype. V is TRBV12-3 or TRBV12-4 and J is TRBJ1-6; D possibly corresponds to TRBD1 (5 bases). CDR3 length equals 14 residues. Trimming took 2 bases from V and 7 from J, leaving 9 bases between them. CDR3 residues: CASSLNAGNSPLHF. The CDR3 DNA reads as TGTGCCAGCAGTTTAAACGCAGGGAATTCACCCCTCCACTTT.

This clonotype showed up many times. The chain joins TRBV4-2 to TRBJ1-2; tentative D call: TRBD1 (5 bases). This CDR3 spans 12 amino acids. The germline V and J ends were trimmed by 4 bases and 8 bases, with 11 bases remaining between them. The germline gives CDR1 LGHNA, CDR2 YNFKEQ. The CDR3 sequence: CASSPLEGGYTF. In DNA, the CDR3 is TGTGCCAGCAGCCCCCTGGAGGGGGGCTACACCTTC.

The chain links TRBV7-3 to TRBJ2-3, with TRBD1 as a possible D gene (5 bases). Germline CDR1 and CDR2: SGHTA and FQGTGA. V lost 5 bases, J lost 2 bases, and 8 bases lay in between. The CDR3 is 13 residues long. CDR3 sequence (DNA): TGTGCCAGCAGCATGGACAACACAGATACGCAGTATTTT. Protein sequence: CASSMDNTDTQYF.

This clonotype was counted between two and nine times. V and J are TRBV6-5 and TRBJ2-4; a possible D gene is TRBD2 (5 bases). The germline gives CDR1 MNHEY, CDR2 SVGAGI. The CDR3 has 15 amino acids. Between the trimmed V and J ends, which lost 8 bases and 2 bases, there was a span of 16 bases. The CDR3 loop is CASRTGRVSKNIQYF. CDR3 DNA sequence: TGTGCCAGCCGAACGGGGAGAGTTTCCAAAAACATTCAGTACTTC.

This clonotype was observed at least ten times. The chain uses TRBV5-5 and TRBJ1-3; no reliable D call. The CDR3 contains 17 residues. Trimming pared 0 bases from V and 1 base from J, leaving 14 bases between. Germline CDR1 is SGHKS and CDR2 is YYEKEE (reference sequence). The CDR3 sequence is CASSLERAHLSGNTIYF. In nucleotides, the CDR3 is TGTGCCAGCAGCTTGGAAAGGGCCCACCTTTCTGGAAACACCATATATTTT.

The J gene is TRBJ2-1, the V gene TRBV4-3; D gene unclear. V gave up 3 bases and J gave up 4 bases, with 7 bases separating them. Per germline, CDR1 LGHNA and CDR2 YSLEER. CDR3 size: 13 residues. DNA of the CDR3: TGCGCCAGCAGCCAGAGCGAGTACAATGAGCAGTTCTTC. Protein product: CASSQSEYNEQFF.

This clonotype was seen many times. V usage is TRBV5-1 and J usage is TRBJ2-1; 9 bases match TRBD2. The germline gives CDR1 SGHRS, CDR2 YFSETQ. Germline trimming cut 1 base from V and 7 bases from J; bases unmatched to any gene: 12. The CDR3 covers 17 residues. The CDR3 is CASSLSLAGGPGNEQFF. In DNA form, the CDR3 reads TGCGCCAGCAGCTTGAGTCTCGCGGGAGGGCCCGGAAATGAGCAGTTCTTC.

This clonotype appeared a few times. The V call is TRBV6-5, the J call TRBJ1-3, with D unclear. This CDR3 has 15 residues. Germline CDR1 reads MNHEY; CDR2 reads SVGAGI. V was trimmed by 6 bases and J by 0 bases, leaving 12 bases between them. CDR3 sequence (DNA): TGTGCCAGCAGCTTGGGTGGTCTCTCTGGAAACACCATATATTTT. As protein: CASSLGGLSGNTIYF.

This clonotype showed up many times. The chain is built from TRBV7-9 and TRBJ2-7, with D perhaps given as TRBD1 or TRBD2 (5 bases each). Trimming pared 3 bases from V and 0 bases from J, leaving 9 bases between. The CDR3 loop spans 14 amino acids. CDR1 and CDR2 from the germline V gene are SEHNR and FQNEAQ (reference sequence). CDR3 region: CASSFGDVSYEQYF. Written as DNA, the CDR3 is TGTGCCAGCAGCTTTGGGGACGTCTCCTACGAGCAGTACTTC.

This clonotype showed up just a few times. V gene TRBV11-2 combines with J gene TRBJ2-1; TRBD1 matches 7 bases. The trim removed 2 bases at V and 5 bases at J, leaving 12 bases unmatched. This CDR3 contains 17 residues. Germline V gene sequence: CDR1 SGHAT, CDR2 FQNNGV. CDR3 amino acids: CASSLSRPGQIHNEQFF. Here the CDR3 DNA reads TGTGCCAGCAGCTTATCCAGACCGGGACAGATACACAATGAGCAGTTCTTC.

In its sample, this clonotype was seen a few times. Here the CDR3 reads CASRPGSLEDTQYF. DNA for the CDR3: TGTGCCAGCAGGCCCGGGAGTTTAGAAGATACGCAGTATTTT. V and J are TRBV9 and TRBJ2-3; tentative D call: TRBD2 (6 bases). Looked up from germline, CDR1 is SGDLS and CDR2 is YYNGEE. The CDR3 sequence is 14 residues long. Trimming took 5 bases from V and 5 from J, leaving 15 bases between them.

V is TRBV20-1 and J is TRBJ2-3, with 8 bases fitting TRBD1. Germline loops: CDR1 DFQATT, CDR2 SNEGSKA (reference sequence). This CDR3 region has 16 residues. V lost 6 bases and J lost 3; bases outside the gene matches: 14. The CDR3 protein is CSADTYRGITTDTQYF. CDR3 sequence (DNA): TGCAGTGCAGATACCTACAGGGGGATAACGACAGATACGCAGTATTTT.

This clonotype was detected many times. The gene calls are TRBV19 and TRBJ1-4, with D maybe TRBD1 (5 bases). The CDR3 runs 17 residues. Trimming left V 5 bases short and J 2 bases short, with 18 bases between. Germline assignment: CDR1 LNHDA and CDR2 SQIVND (reference sequence). The CDR3 spells CASSPRGGAETNEKLFF. Written as DNA, the CDR3 is TGTGCCAGTAGTCCACGAGGAGGGGCTGAGACTAATGAAAAACTGTTTTTT.

This clonotype was recorded at least ten times. The chain combines TRBV6-6 with TRBJ2-3; D is perhaps TRBD2 (6 bases). The CDR3 is 15 amino acids. Germline V gene sequence: CDR1 MNHNY, CDR2 SVGAGI (reference sequence). V was shortened by 5 bases and J by 3 bases, with 15 bases between the two germline ends. In DNA, the CDR3 is TGTGCCAGCAGTGCGGGGAGACTAGAGACAGATACGCAGTATTTT. This sequence encodes CASSAGRLETDTQYF.

The chain has TRBV20-1 and TRBJ2-1; 12 bases match TRBD2. Germline lookup yields CDR1 DFQATT and CDR2 SNEGSKA (reference sequence). There are 16 residues in the CDR3. V lost 4 bases and J lost 4; bases outside the gene matches: 8. CDR3: CSATLAGGPFYNEQFF. CDR3 in DNA: TGCAGTGCTACGCTAGCGGGAGGGCCTTTTTACAATGAGCAGTTCTTC.

The rearrangement joins TRBV3-2 to TRBJ2-7. TRBV3-2 is assigned pseudogene status. The CDR3 loop spans 12 amino acids. The DNA for the CDR3 is TGTGCCAGCAGCCAAGAAGTATCCGAGCAGTACTTC. It encodes CASSQEVSEQYF.

V and J are TRBV4-1 and TRBJ1-2; D ambiguous. V lost 1 base and J 1 base, leaving 19 bases between the germline ends. The CDR3 contains 18 residues. Germline CDR1 is MGHRA and CDR2 is YSYEKL. CDR3 bases: TGCGCCAGCAGCCAAGGAACTCCACAGAAACATTTTAACTATGGCTACACCTTC. It translates to CASSQGTPQKHFNYGYTF.